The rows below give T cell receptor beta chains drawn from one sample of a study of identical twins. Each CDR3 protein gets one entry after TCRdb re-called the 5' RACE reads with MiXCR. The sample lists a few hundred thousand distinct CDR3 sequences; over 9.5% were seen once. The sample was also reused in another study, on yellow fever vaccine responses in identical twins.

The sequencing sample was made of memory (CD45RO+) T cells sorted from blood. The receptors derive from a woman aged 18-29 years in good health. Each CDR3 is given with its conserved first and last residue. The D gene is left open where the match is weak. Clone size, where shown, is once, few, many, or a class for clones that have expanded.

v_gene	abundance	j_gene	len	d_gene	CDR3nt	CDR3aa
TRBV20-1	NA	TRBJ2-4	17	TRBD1	TGCAGTGCGAAGTTATCCGGGACAGCTGGGGCCAAAAACATTCAGTACTTC	CSAKLSGTAGAKNIQYF
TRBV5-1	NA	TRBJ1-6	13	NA	TGCGCCAGCAGCTTAACGGTGGAATCACCCCTCCACTTT	CASSLTVESPLHF
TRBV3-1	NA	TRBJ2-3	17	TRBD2	TGTGCCAGCAGCCCTCCCTGGGGACTAGGGGAAACAGATACGCAGTATTTT	CASSPPWGLGETDTQYF
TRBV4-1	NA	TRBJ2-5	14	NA	TGCGCCAGCAGCCCAGCATTTCAGGCCCCACCTTCGGGATTC	CASSPAFQAPPSGF
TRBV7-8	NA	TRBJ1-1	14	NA	TGTGCCAGCAGCCGGGGTGAGGCTGACACTGAAGCTTTCTTT	CASSRGEADTEAFF
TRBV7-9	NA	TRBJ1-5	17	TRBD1	TGTGCCAGCAGCCCCAATGGGGACAGGGGGGGGGATCAGCCCCAGCATTTT	CASSPNGDRGGDQPQHF
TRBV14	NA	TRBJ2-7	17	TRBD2	TGTGCCAGCAGCCAAGGTGGTAGGAGCGGGAGGGTCTACGAGCAGTACTTC	CASSQGGRSGRVYEQYF
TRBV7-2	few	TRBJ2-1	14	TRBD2	TGTGCCAGCAGCTTTCAGCGGGGAGGAGCTGAGCAGTTCTTC	CASSFQRGGAEQFF
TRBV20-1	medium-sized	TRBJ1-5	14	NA	TGCAGTGCTAGAGGAGGGGGGGGCGGTCAGCCCCAGCATTTT	CSARGGGGGQPQHF
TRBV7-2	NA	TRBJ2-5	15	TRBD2	TGTGCCAGCAGCCACGGGGGGCGGGGGGAAGAGACCCAGTACTTC	CASSHGGRGEETQYF
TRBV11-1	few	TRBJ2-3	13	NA	TGTGCCAGCAGCTCGGACGGCACAGATACGCAGTATTTT	CASSSDGTDTQYF
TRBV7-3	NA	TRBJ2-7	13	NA	TGTGCCAGCAGTTCACCGAATACCTACGAGCAGTACTTC	CASSSPNTYEQYF
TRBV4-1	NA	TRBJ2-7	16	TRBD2	TGCGCCAGCAGCCGTCTGGGACTAGCGGGATCCTACGAGCAGTACTTC	CASSRLGLAGSYEQYF
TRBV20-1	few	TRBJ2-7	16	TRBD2	TGCAGTGCTTCCCCTCGGCGTCGGACTAGCGGGGCCGAGCAGTACTTC	CSASPRRRTSGAEQYF
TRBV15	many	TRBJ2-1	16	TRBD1	TGTGCCACCAGCAGAGATTACAGGGGGAGTGGTGGTGAGCAGTTCTTC	CATSRDYRGSGGEQFF
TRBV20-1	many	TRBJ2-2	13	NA	TGCAGTGCTAGAGCGGGGCCCGCCGGGGAGCTGTTTTTT	CSARAGPAGELFF
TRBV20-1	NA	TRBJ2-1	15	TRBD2	TGCAGTGCTAGAGATAGGGGACTAGCCCACAATGAGCAGTTCTTC	CSARDRGLAHNEQFF
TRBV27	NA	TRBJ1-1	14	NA	TGTGCCAGCAGTTTTCTGGGGGCAGGCACTGAAGCTTTCTTT	CASSFLGAGTEAFF
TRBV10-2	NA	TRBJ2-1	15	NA	TGCGCCAGCACTGAATCTGGGGGGCTAGGGAATGAGCAGTTCTTC	CASTESGGLGNEQFF
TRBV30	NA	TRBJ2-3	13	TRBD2	TGTGCCTGTTCACGGGAGGGAGCAGATACGCAGTATTTT	CACSREGADTQYF
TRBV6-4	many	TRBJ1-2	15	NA	TGTGCCAGCAGTGAATCAACAGAAGCTAACTATGGCTACACCTTC	CASSESTEANYGYTF
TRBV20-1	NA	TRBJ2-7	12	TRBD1	TGCAGTGCTGGGACAGGGAACTACGAGCAGTACTTC	CSAGTGNYEQYF
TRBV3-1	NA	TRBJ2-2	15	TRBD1	TGTGCCAGCAGCCCTTGGACAGGGAAGACCGGGGAGCTGTTTTTT	CASSPWTGKTGELFF
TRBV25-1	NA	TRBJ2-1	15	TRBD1	TGTGCCAGCAGTGTGTCGGACAGGGGGCGAAATGAGCAGTTCTTC	CASSVSDRGRNEQFF
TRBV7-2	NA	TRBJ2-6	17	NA	TGTGCCAGCAGGGCGGGACAAGTTCCCTCTGGGGCCAACGTCCTGACTTTC	CASRAGQVPSGANVLTF
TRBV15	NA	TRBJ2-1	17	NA	TGTGCCACCAGCAGAGATTCTCGAGGGGGGCACTACAATGAGCAGTTCTTC	CATSRDSRGGHYNEQFF
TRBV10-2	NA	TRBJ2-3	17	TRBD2	TGCGCCAGCAGGGGACTAGCGGCGAGATATGGCACAGATACGCAGTATTTT	CASRGLAARYGTDTQYF
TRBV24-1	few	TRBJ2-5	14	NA	TGTGCCACCAGTGATAATAAGGTACAAGAGACCCAGTACTTC	CATSDNKVQETQYF
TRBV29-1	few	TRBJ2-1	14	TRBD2	TGCAGCGCCAACGCGGGAGCGGACTACAATGAGCAGTTCTTC	CSANAGADYNEQFF
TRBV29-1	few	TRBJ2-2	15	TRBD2	TGCAGCGGAAGAACTAGCGGGAGGGGGATCGGGGAGCTGTTTTTT	CSGRTSGRGIGELFF
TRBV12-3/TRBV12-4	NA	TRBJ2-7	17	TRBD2	TGTGCCAGCAGTTTGGGGAACTTACGGGACTACTCCTACGAGCAGTACTTC	CASSLGNLRDYSYEQYF
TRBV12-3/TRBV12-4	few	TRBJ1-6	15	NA	TGTGCCAGCAGTTTGTGGACAGTAAATAATTCACCCCTCCACTTT	CASSLWTVNNSPLHF
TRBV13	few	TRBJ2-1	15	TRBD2	TGTGCCAGCTCCGGGGGGATTAACTCCTACAATGAGCAGTTCTTC	CASSGGINSYNEQFF
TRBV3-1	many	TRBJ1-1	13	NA	TGTGCCAGCAGCCAACTAGGGAACACTGAAGCTTTCTTT	CASSQLGNTEAFF
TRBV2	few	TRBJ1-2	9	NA	TGTGCCGGTGACAAAGGGGCGCCCTTC	CAGDKGAPF
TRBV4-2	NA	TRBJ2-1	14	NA	TGTGCCAGCAGCCAAGGACAAGAGGCCTATGAGCAGTTCTTC	CASSQGQEAYEQFF
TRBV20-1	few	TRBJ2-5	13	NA	TGCAGTGCTAGACCCTCGGGCTTAGAGACCCAGTACTTC	CSARPSGLETQYF
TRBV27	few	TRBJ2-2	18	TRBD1	TGTGCCAGCAGTTGGGGGGACAGGGGGCCCGCGAACACCGGGGAGCTGTTTTTT	CASSWGDRGPANTGELFF
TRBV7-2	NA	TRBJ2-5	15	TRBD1	TGTGCCAGCAGCTTAGCGACAGGGCCACAAGAGACCCAGTACTTC	CASSLATGPQETQYF
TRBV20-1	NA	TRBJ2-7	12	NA	TGCAGTGCACCGACAGGCCACTACGAGCAGTACTTC	CSAPTGHYEQYF
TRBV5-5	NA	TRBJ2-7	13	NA	TGTGCCAGCAGCCGCGGGACGACCTACGAGCAGTACTTC	CASSRGTTYEQYF
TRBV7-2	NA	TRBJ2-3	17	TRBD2	TGTGCCAGCAGCTCCGCCCCCCTAGCGGGGCCCACAGATACGCAGTATTTT	CASSSAPLAGPTDTQYF
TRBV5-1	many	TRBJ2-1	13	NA	TGCGCCAGCAGCTCCGGGGATTACAATGAGCAGTTCTTC	CASSSGDYNEQFF
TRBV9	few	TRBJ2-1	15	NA	TGTGCCAGCAGCCGTACAGGGTTATCCTACAATGAGCAGTTCTTC	CASSRTGLSYNEQFF
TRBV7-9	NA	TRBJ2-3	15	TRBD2	TGTGCCAGCAGCTTAGAGCGGGGTTCCAAAGATACGCAGTATTTT	CASSLERGSKDTQYF
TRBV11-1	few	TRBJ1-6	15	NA	TGTGCCAGCAGCTCCTTGGGGCCGCTTAATTCACCCCTCCACTTT	CASSSLGPLNSPLHF
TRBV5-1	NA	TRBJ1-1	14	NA	TGCGCCAGCAGCTTGGAGGCGGCAGACACTGAAGCTTTCTTT	CASSLEAADTEAFF
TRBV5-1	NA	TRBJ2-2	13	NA	TGCGCCAGCACCAGCGGTAACACCGGGGAGCTGTTTTTT	CASTSGNTGELFF
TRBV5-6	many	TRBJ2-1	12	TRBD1	TGTGCCAGCAGCTTAGGGAACAGGGGTGGGTTCTTC	CASSLGNRGGFF
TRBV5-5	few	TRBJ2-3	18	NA	TGTGCCAGCAGCTTGGCCCCTATCTCTGCGGGAAGGACAGATACGCAGTATTTT	CASSLAPISAGRTDTQYF
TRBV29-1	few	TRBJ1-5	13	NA	TGCAGCGTTGGGGGTTTGGGGGATCAGCCCCAGCATTTT	CSVGGLGDQPQHF
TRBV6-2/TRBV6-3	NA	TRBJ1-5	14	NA	TGTGCCAGCACTAAAGACAGTTCCCCTCAGCCCCAGCATTTT	CASTKDSSPQPQHF
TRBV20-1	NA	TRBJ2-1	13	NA	TGCAGTGCAGGCAGGACGGGTTACAATGAGCAGTTCTTC	CSAGRTGYNEQFF
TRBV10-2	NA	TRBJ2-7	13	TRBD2	TGCGCCATCTCGGGGGGGCGCGGATACGAGCAGTACTTC	CAISGGRGYEQYF